Reported below is one T cell receptor (beta chain). Antigen: not known. CDR3 length: 18 amino acids. Trimming pared 4 bases from V and 0 bases from J, leaving 22 bases between. Germline assignment: CDR1 SGHRS and CDR2 YFSETQ. The data stem from a study of T cell responses to AZD1222 COVID-19 vaccine. Notes on the study in general: White British donors predominated, females outnumbered males, and clonal diversity was possibly underestimated.

The repertoire was sequenced with immunoSEQ multiplex PCR; TCRdb's copy has only in-frame clones and lacks some. In the table there are 250,000 to 300,000 clones, 94% of which are singletons. Here the sequenced sample was peripheral blood, taken 28 days after the second AZD1222 dose. The chain joins TRBV5-1 to TRBJ1-1; D remains unclear. The TCR sequence derives from an adult who received the AZD1222 COVID-19 vaccine. CDR3 residues: CASSPTKLRGSMNTEAFF. The CDR3 region has the DNA TGCGCCAGCAGCCCGACGAAATTGAGAGGGTCGATGAACACTGAAGCTTTCTTT.